This TCR beta chain was profiled in a study of beta chain features in type 1 diabetes. Study results and limitations: In the patient group, naive, central memory and Treg TCRB repertoires seemed more alike than in the healthy donor group. There was a moderate but significant shortening of TCRB CDR3s in all four CD4+ subsets of Type 1 diabetes patients.

Expressed TCRB transcripts got sequenced, as all isolated RNA was reverse transcribed. The assay was immunoSEQ multiplex PCR, and TCRdb's table has in-frame clones only and misses some. Here the sample spans around 250,000 clones, 27% being singletons. Remarks on this clone: Antigen unknown.

Germline V gene lookup returns CDR1 WNHNN and CDR2 SYGVQD (reference sequence). Trimming left V 4 bases short and J 0 bases short, with 6 bases between. The CDR3 is 13 amino acids. The genes are TRBV10-1 and TRBJ1-2, with a weak D call TRBD1 (5 bases). The TCR was taken from a man aged 30 to 39 in good health. Material for sequencing was central memory CD4+ T cells from blood. In DNA form, the CDR3 reads TGCGCCAGCAGTGGACAGACTAACTATGGCTACACCTTC. Translation: CASSGQTNYGYTF.